Listed below are T cell receptor beta chains from one sample, sequenced in a study of Graves' ophthalmopathy and Graves' hyperthyroidism. Each CDR3 protein gets one entry after TCRdb re-called the multiplex PCR reads with MiXCR. The sample lists 500,000 to 800,000 distinct CDR3 sequences, over 40% occurring once. Sample: peripheral blood. The receptors were gathered from an adult man with Graves' ophthalmopathy. The CDR3 runs from the conserved cysteine through the conserved F or W. The order of the fields is clone size, V gene, J gene, D gene, CDR3 DNA, CDR3 protein. A D gene is named only where the DNA matches it firmly. Size tells how often a clone was seen (once, few, many) or the class of an expanded clone, and some rows leave it out.

many	TRBV24-1	TRBJ2-2	NA	TGTGCCACCAGTGAGCAGGGTCCCGGGGAGCTGTTTTTT	CATSEQGPGELFF
many	TRBV7-8	TRBJ1-1	NA	TGTGCCAGCAGCTTACCGTCAGGGTTGATGAACACTGAAGCTTTCTTT	CASSLPSGLMNTEAFF
NA	TRBV10-3	TRBJ1-2	TRBD1	TGTGCCAGCAGTGATGGTTACAGGGGTAACTATGGCTACACCTTC	CASSDGYRGNYGYTF
many	TRBV15	TRBJ1-5	NA	TGTGCCACCAGCAGGGGAGGGTTATTGCAGCCCCAGCATTTT	CATSRGGLLQPQHF
NA	TRBV7-6	TRBJ2-5	NA	TGTGCCAGCAGCTCGGTTACCGAGGAGACCCAGTACTTC	CASSSVTEETQYF
once	TRBV15	TRBJ2-1	TRBD1	TGTGCCACCAGCAGAGGACAGGGGTACAATGAGCAGTTCTTC	CATSRGQGYNEQFF
NA	TRBV9	TRBJ1-6	TRBD1	TGTGCCAGCAGCGCGAGACAGGGGAATTCACCCCTCCACTTT	CASSARQGNSPLHF
NA	TRBV5-1	TRBJ1-5	TRBD1	TGCGCCAGCAGCTTGGCTTGGGGGACAGGGGGAGTCCCCGAGCATTTT	CASSLAWGTGGVPEHF
many	TRBV12-3/TRBV12-4	TRBJ1-1	NA	TGTGCCAGCCTCCGGCAGGGAATGGGCACTGAAGCTTTCTTT	CASLRQGMGTEAFF
many	TRBV4-3	TRBJ1-4	NA	TGCGCCAGCAGCCAAGGAAGCTCAACTAATGAAAAACTGTTTTTT	CASSQGSSTNEKLFF
many	TRBV20-1	TRBJ2-5	TRBD2	TGCAGTGCTGCCTCTGGACTAGGGACGCAGACCCAGTACTTC	CSAASGLGTQTQYF
many	TRBV2	TRBJ1-1	NA	TGTGCCAGCAGTCCCGACACTGAAGCTTTCTTT	CASSPDTEAFF
NA	TRBV25-1	TRBJ2-3	TRBD2	TGTGCCAGCAGGGCGGCTAGCGGCCACACAGATACGCAGTATTTT	CASRAASGHTDTQYF
many	TRBV11-2	TRBJ1-2	NA	TGTGCCAGCAGCTTAGACCGTTATGGCTACACCTTC	CASSLDRYGYTF
many	TRBV20-1	TRBJ1-1	TRBD1	TGCAGTGTTCCGGACAGGGTTTATGAAGCTTTCTTT	CSVPDRVYEAFF
NA	TRBV7-2	TRBJ2-6	NA	TGTGCCAGCTCACCAGTCGGGGATTCTGGGGCCAACGTCCTGACTTTC	CASSPVGDSGANVLTF
once	TRBV10-3	TRBJ2-5	TRBD1	TGTGCCATCAGTGGAGCGTCCGGGACAGGCCAAGAGACCCAGTACTTC	CAISGASGTGQETQYF
many	TRBV4-2	TRBJ2-7	TRBD2	TGTGCCAGCAGCCAAAGCGGGACTACCTACGAGCAGTACTTC	CASSQSGTTYEQYF
few	TRBV7-8	TRBJ2-7	NA	TGTGCCAGCAGCCAAGTCCAGGGACAAAGCTCCTACGAGCAGTACTTC	CASSQVQGQSSYEQYF
NA	TRBV18	TRBJ1-6	NA	TGTGCCAGCTCACCCCTCGCGGAGGGAGCGTCACCCCTCCACTTT	CASSPLAEGASPLHF
many	TRBV10-3	TRBJ2-2	TRBD1	TGTGCCATCAGTGACCGACAGGGGTCGTTCAACACCGGGGAGCTGTTTTTT	CAISDRQGSFNTGELFF
many	TRBV11-2	TRBJ1-4	TRBD1	TGTGCCAGCAGCATTATCCGGGACAGGGACAAAGGGGCAACTAATGAAAAACTGTTTTTT	CASSIIRDRDKGATNEKLFF
few	TRBV4-1	TRBJ1-2	TRBD1	TGCGCCAGCAGCCTACGGACAGGGGATGCGGACTATGGCTACACCTTC	CASSLRTGDADYGYTF
many	TRBV29-1	TRBJ2-5	TRBD2	TGCAGCCCAACCGGGCTAGCGGGAGAGACCCAGTACTTC	CSPTGLAGETQYF
NA	TRBV10-3	TRBJ2-2	NA	TGTGCCATCAGGGGCGGAATTGGGGCCGGGGAGCTGTTTTTT	CAIRGGIGAGELFF
many	TRBV5-8	TRBJ2-5	TRBD1	TGTGCCAGCAGCTCCGCCGGACAGGGGCGACGAGAGACCCAGTACTTC	CASSSAGQGRRETQYF
many	TRBV19	TRBJ1-5	TRBD1	TGTGCCAGTAGTCCCCAGGGGGCGAGAAGGCCCCAGCATTTT	CASSPQGARRPQHF
NA	TRBV10-3	TRBJ1-1	NA	TGTGCTATCACCCATAACGTGAACACTGAAGCTTTCTTT	CAITHNVNTEAFF
many	TRBV6-1	TRBJ1-1	NA	TGTGCCAGCAGTGAACCCGGGCAGGGCCCCTTT	CASSEPGQGPF
NA	TRBV5-1	TRBJ2-7	TRBD2	TGCGCCAGCAAGAGGGAGAGCGGGGGGACCTACGAGCAGTACTTC	CASKRESGGTYEQYF
many	TRBV7-2	TRBJ1-2	TRBD1	TGTGCCAGCAGCACTTACAGGGGTGGCTACACCTTC	CASSTYRGGYTF
many	TRBV7-9	TRBJ1-2	TRBD1	TGTGCCAGCAGTAGCCGGGACAGGGAAGGCTATGGCTACACCTTC	CASSSRDREGYGYTF
few	TRBV5-1	TRBJ2-5	NA	TGTGCCAGCAGCCATAGCATTAGCTTGTCGGGCCAAGAGACCCAGTACTTC	CASSHSISLSGQETQYF
few	TRBV7-6	TRBJ2-1	NA	TGTGCCAGCAGCTTAGCTGGCACCAATGAGCAGTTCTTC	CASSLAGTNEQFF
NA	TRBV29-1	TRBJ2-1	TRBD1	TGCAGCGTTGAGTCCGGGACAGCGAGCTCCTACAATGAGCAGCTCTTC	CSVESGTASSYNEQLF
NA	TRBV25-1	TRBJ1-2	NA	TGTGCCAGCAGTGACAGCCACTATGGCTACACCTTC	CASSDSHYGYTF
few	TRBV5-4	TRBJ2-7	TRBD1	TGCGCCAGCAGCCAACAGGGACAGGGATTCCCCTACGAGCAGTACTTC	CASSQQGQGFPYEQYF
few	TRBV29-1	TRBJ2-3	TRBD2	TGCAGCGGCAAAGTAAGCGGGAGGGCCTTTGATACGCAGTATTTT	CSGKVSGRAFDTQYF
few	TRBV12-3/TRBV12-4	TRBJ1-6	NA	TGTGCCAGCAGCTCCTTCGGACCCGATAATTCACCCCTCCACTTT	CASSSFGPDNSPLHF
many	TRBV5-1	TRBJ2-5	NA	TGCGCCAGCAGCTTGAGGCTTTTTGGTGTGGATGAGACCCAGTACTTC	CASSLRLFGVDETQYF